The 17 T cell receptor beta chains listed next were all sequenced from one sample in a study of T cell repertoires in cytomegalovirus infection. Each CDR3 protein is one row after TCRdb ran MiXCR on the reads. The repertoire holds around 530,000 distinct CDR3 sequences, with less than 30% as singletons. The sequenced material came from PBMCs. These TCRs come from a human donor in good health (CMV status not recorded). Some clones in this sample may be carry-over from other donors' samples.

This clonotype was counted ten times or more. The V gene is TRBV6-2 or TRBV6-3, the J gene TRBJ2-7; 9 nucleotides align to TRBD2. The V and J ends lost 4 bases and 2 bases, in that order; junction bases with no gene match: 12. CDR1 MNHEY and CDR2 SVGEGT come from the germline V gene. The CDR3 runs 17 residues. The DNA of the CDR3 is TGTGCCAGCAGTTCCATTTTAGCGGGAGACCTTACCTACGAGCAGTACGTC. Encoded protein: CASSSILAGDLTYEQYV.

The chain uses TRBV7-8 and TRBJ2-1, with D uncertain. The CDR3 has 16 residues. Trimming pared 2 bases from V and 2 bases from J, leaving 13 bases between. Germline V lookup: CDR1 SGHVS, CDR2 FQNEAQ. The CDR3 reads CASSLQRNAAYNEQFF. CDR3 DNA sequence: TGTGCCAGCAGCTTACAGAGGAACGCGGCCTACAATGAGCAGTTCTTC.

This clonotype was seen many times. The chain carries TRBV7-8 and TRBJ2-5; the D gene could be TRBD1 or TRBD2 (5 bases each). From germline, CDR1 is SGHVS and CDR2 FQNEAQ. V dropped 5 bases and J dropped 1 base, with 14 bases sitting between them. This CDR3 contains 15 residues. This chain's CDR3 is CASSGTRSRQETQYF. The CDR3 region has the DNA TGTGCCAGCAGCGGGACCCGGTCCCGCCAAGAGACCCAGTACTTC. The whole variable domain, filled in from reference TRBV7-8 and TRBJ2-5, reads GAGVSQSPRYKVAKRGQDVALRCDPISGHVSLFWYQQALGQGPEFLTYFQNEAQLDKSGLPSDRFFAERPEGSVSTLKIQRTQQEDSAVYLCASSGTRSRQETQYFGPGTRLLVL.

This clonotype was detected ten times or more. The V call is TRBV7-9, the J call TRBJ1-4; D is perhaps TRBD1 (6 bases). Germline CDR1 is SEHNR and CDR2 is FQNEAQ (reference sequence). The V end lost 3 bases, the J end lost 2 bases, and 16 bases lay between the germline ends. There are 17 residues in the CDR3. CDR3 loop: CASSLRQEEYTNEKLFF. The DNA for the CDR3 is TGTGCCAGCAGCTTGAGACAGGAAGAATATACTAATGAAAAACTGTTTTTT.

This clonotype has a count of ten or more. The chain combines TRBV6-2 or TRBV6-3 with TRBJ1-5; D is perhaps TRBD1 (5 bases). The V gene lost 10 bases and the J gene lost 8 bases, with 15 bases spanning the gap. The CDR3 extends over 12 amino acids. Looked up from germline, CDR1 is MNHEY and CDR2 is SVGEGT. CDR3 residues: CAIGREGKPQHF. The DNA of the CDR3 is TGTGCCATTGGCAGGGAGGGCAAGCCCCAGCATTTT.

The gene calls are TRBV12-3 or TRBV12-4 and TRBJ2-2; 13 bases map to TRBD2. The CDR3 contains 19 residues. The V and J ends lost 6 bases and 0 bases, in that order; junction bases with no gene match: 10. CDR3 sequence: CASSTLVTSGRTNTGELFF. CDR3 DNA: TGTGCCAGCAGCACCCTTGTGACTAGCGGGAGGACGAACACCGGGGAGCTGTTTTTT.

This clonotype was counted at least ten times. The chain employs TRBV7-2 and TRBJ2-7, with unresolved D. Germline CDR1 reads SGHTA; CDR2 reads FQGNSA. The CDR3 has 14 residues. Trimming removed 5 bases at V and 0 bases at J, with 11 bases between. CDR3 protein: CASSATVSSYEQYF. The CDR3 nucleotides are TGTGCCAGCAGCGCGACGGTAAGCTCCTACGAGCAGTACTTC.

The rearrangement links TRBV10-3 to TRBJ2-3, with 10 bases aligning to TRBD2. The length of the CDR3 is 15 residues. V shed 7 bases, J shed 4 bases, and the junction held 8 bases outside the gene matches. Germline CDR1 reads ENHRY; CDR2 reads SYGVKD. The CDR3 here is CAINVASGSADTQYF. CDR3 nucleotides: TGTGCCATCAATGTTGCTAGCGGGAGCGCAGATACGCAGTATTTT.

The table lists this clonotype with many counts. The CDR3 region is CASSRESGNTEAFF. CDR3 nucleotides: TGTGCCAGCAGTCGGGAGTCCGGGAACACTGAAGCTTTCTTT. This chain uses TRBV7-9 with TRBJ1-1; D gene uncertain. Germline V gene data show CDR1 as SEHNR and CDR2 as FQNEAQ (reference sequence). This CDR3 spans 14 amino acids. Trimming stripped 6 bases from V and 1 base from J, with 12 bases between.

This clonotype was recorded a few times. V is TRBV28 and J is TRBJ1-1, with D tentatively TRBD1 (5 bases). Trimming cost V 5 bases and J 8 bases, with 15 bases left between them. Germline V lookup: CDR1 MDHEN, CDR2 SYDVKM. This CDR3 has 13 residues. CDR3 in DNA: TGTGCCAGCAGTACGAAGGGGACGTACGAAGCTTTCTTT. Protein sequence: CASSTKGTYEAFF.

The chain is built from TRBV14 and TRBJ1-4; 9 nucleotides match TRBD1. The germline V gene encodes CDR1 SGHDN and CDR2 FVKESK. The CDR3 sequence is 16 residues long. The ends lost 1 base at V and 10 bases at J; junction bases unmatched: 10. CDR3 amino acids: CASSQGPPGQGRKLFF. The CDR3 DNA follows: TGTGCCAGCAGCCAAGGGCCCCCGGGACAGGGACGAAAACTGTTTTTT.

The CDR3 protein is CATSDIRDRAHNQPQHF. As DNA, the CDR3 is TGTGCCACCAGTGACATCCGGGACAGGGCTCACAATCAGCCCCAGCATTTT. The V gene is TRBV24-1, the J gene TRBJ1-5; 9 bases agree with TRBD1. Germline V gives CDR1 KGHDR, CDR2 SFDVKD. The CDR3 has 17 amino acids. Trimming took 4 bases from V and 3 from J; bases not matched to a gene: 9.

This chain connects TRBV19 to TRBJ1-1; D unresolved. The CDR3 extends over 11 amino acids. Germline V gene sequence: CDR1 LNHDA, CDR2 SQIVND (reference sequence). Trimming pared 2 bases from V and 10 bases from J, leaving 8 bases between. CDR3 in amino acids: CASSILGVAFF. The CDR3 DNA follows: TGTGCCAGTAGTATACTGGGCGTAGCTTTCTTT.

This clonotype showed up just a few times. The V call is TRBV30, the J call TRBJ2-3; D uncertain. There are 14 residues in the CDR3. Germline V CDR1 and CDR2: GTSNPN, SVGIG (reference sequence). Trimming took off 0 bases at V and 2 bases at J, with 9 bases between the two ends. The CDR3 is CAWSVPLLTDTQYF. Written as DNA, the CDR3 is TGTGCCTGGAGTGTACCCCTCCTCACAGATACGCAGTATTTT.

This clonotype was seen a few times. The J gene is TRBJ1-1, the V gene TRBV15; TRBD1 agrees at 9 bases. There are 18 residues in the CDR3. Germline V gene data show CDR1 as LNHNV and CDR2 as YYDKDF (reference sequence). V shed 0 bases and J 3 bases; nucleotides not matched to a gene: 11. The chain's CDR3 is CATSRDPPTGGSDTEAFF. DNA for the CDR3: TGTGCCACCAGCAGAGATCCCCCGACAGGGGGTTCGGACACTGAAGCTTTCTTT.

The chain links TRBV20-1 to TRBJ2-3; D ambiguous. Looked up from germline, CDR1 is DFQATT and CDR2 is SNEGSKA (reference sequence). CDR3 length: 11 residues. V lost 5 bases, J lost 0 bases, and 3 bases lay in between. The CDR3 loop reads CSASSTDTQYF. The CDR3 nucleotides read TGCAGTGCTTCCAGCACAGATACGCAGTATTTT.

V usage is TRBV7-9 and J usage is TRBJ2-1; weak D call: TRBD1 (6 bases). The length of the CDR3 is 16 residues. V was clipped by 6 bases and J by 3 bases, with 18 bases between them. CDR1 is SEHNR and CDR2 is FQNEAQ in the germline V gene (reference sequence). Written as DNA, the CDR3 is TGTGCCAGCAGTCAGGGGCGGAGGCTAGGCTACAATGAGCAGTTCTTC. This translates into CASSQGRRLGYNEQFF.